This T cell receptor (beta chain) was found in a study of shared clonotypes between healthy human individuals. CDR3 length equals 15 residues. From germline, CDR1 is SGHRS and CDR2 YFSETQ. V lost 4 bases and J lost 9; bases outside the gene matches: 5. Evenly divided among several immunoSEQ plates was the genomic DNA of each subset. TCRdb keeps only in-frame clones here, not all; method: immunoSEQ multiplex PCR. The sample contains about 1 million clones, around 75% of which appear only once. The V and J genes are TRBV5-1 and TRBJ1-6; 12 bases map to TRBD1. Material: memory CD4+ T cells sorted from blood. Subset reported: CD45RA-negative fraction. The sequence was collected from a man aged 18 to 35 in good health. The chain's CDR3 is CASSAPGQGASPLHF. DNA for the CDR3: TGCGCCAGCAGCGCCCCGGGACAGGGGGCTTCACCCCTCCACTTT.